The clone carrying this TCR beta chain was observed once. Libraries were prepared by immunoSEQ multiplex PCR; TCRdb keeps only in-frame clonotypes and omits some of them. The sample lists hundreds of thousands of clones; around 88% were seen once. The CDR3 covers 16 residues. Trimming took 0 bases from V and 3 from J, leaving 15 bases between them. CDR1 LGHNA and CDR2 YNFKEQ come from the germline V gene. The sample comes from a study of blood T cell repertoires in COVID-19. This TCR came from a man aged 40-55 years with acute or convalescent COVID-19. The gene calls are TRBV4-2 and TRBJ2-7; D not resolved. The sequencing input was peripheral blood. DNA of the CDR3: TGTGCCAGCAGCCAAGATTTATTAACAGAACTCTACGAGCAGTACTTC. Encoded protein: CASSQDLLTELYEQYF.